This is a list of T cell receptor beta chains from one sample in a study of shared clonotypes between healthy human individuals. Some clones are missing from TCRdb's copy, which holds only in-frame ones; the method was immunoSEQ multiplex PCR. The sample lists some 1 million clones, 70% to 80% occurring once. The sample comprised memory CD4+ T cells sorted from blood. These TCRs come from a man younger than 35 in good health. The CDR3 runs from the conserved cysteine through the conserved F or W. The D gene is left open where the match is weak. Rows may omit the clone size; those that give it use once, few, many or a size class.

CDR3 protein: CASSVGSGQPQHF; CDR3 DNA: TGTGCCAGCAGCGTAGGTTCCGGTCAGCCCCAGCATTTT; clone size: NA; J gene: TRBJ1-5; V gene: TRBV9; D gene: NA
CDR3 protein: CAISKTSDGTYSYEQYF; CDR3 DNA: TGTGCCATCAGCAAAACTAGCGACGGAACCTACTCCTACGAGCAGTACTTC; clone size: NA; J gene: TRBJ2-7; V gene: TRBV10-3; D gene: TRBD2
CDR3 protein: CASSADRVNGKLFF; CDR3 DNA: TGTGCCAGTAGTGCTGACAGGGTAAACGGAAAACTGTTTTTT; clone size: NA; J gene: TRBJ1-4; V gene: TRBV19; D gene: TRBD1
CDR3 protein: CASSMFPGEQYF; CDR3 DNA: TGTGCCAGTAGTATGTTCCCGGGCGAGCAGTACTTC; clone size: many; J gene: TRBJ2-7; V gene: TRBV19; D gene: NA
CDR3 protein: CASSAWDRTYEQYF; CDR3 DNA: TGTGCCAGCAGCGCCTGGGACAGGACCTACGAGCAGTACTTC; clone size: NA; J gene: TRBJ2-7; V gene: TRBV2; D gene: TRBD1
CDR3 protein: CASSREWGREQYF; CDR3 DNA: TGTGCCAGCAGCCGGGAGTGGGGGCGCGAGCAGTACTTC; clone size: NA; J gene: TRBJ2-7; V gene: TRBV7-2; D gene: NA
CDR3 protein: CASSLAVSYDNEQFF; CDR3 DNA: TGCGCCAGCAGCTTGGCCGTTTCCTATGACAATGAGCAGTTCTTC; clone size: NA; J gene: TRBJ2-1; V gene: TRBV5-1; D gene: NA
CDR3 protein: CASSPGVNSPLHF; CDR3 DNA: TGTGCCAGCAGTCCAGGGGTTAATTCACCCCTCCACTTT; clone size: many; J gene: TRBJ1-6; V gene: TRBV6-5; D gene: NA
CDR3 protein: CAIRTSNGYTF; CDR3 DNA: TGTGCCATCAGGACCTCGAATGGCTACACCTTC; clone size: NA; J gene: TRBJ1-2; V gene: TRBV10-3; D gene: NA
CDR3 protein: CASSLTGGRWDGYTF; CDR3 DNA: TGTGCCAGCAGTTTAACAGGGGGCAGGTGGGATGGCTACACCTTC; clone size: NA; J gene: TRBJ1-2; V gene: TRBV28; D gene: TRBD1
CDR3 protein: CASSEALGTAGYTF; CDR3 DNA: TGTGCCAGCAGTGAAGCGCTAGGGACTGCTGGCTACACCTTC; clone size: few; J gene: TRBJ1-2; V gene: TRBV2; D gene: NA
CDR3 protein: CASMDRGVMLSGNEQFF; CDR3 DNA: TGTGCCAGCATGGACAGGGGCGTTATGTTATCCGGCAATGAGCAGTTCTTC; clone size: NA; J gene: TRBJ2-1; V gene: TRBV2; D gene: TRBD1
CDR3 protein: CASSPEMASSGNTIYF; CDR3 DNA: TGTGCCAGCTCACCCGAGATGGCGAGCTCTGGAAACACCATATATTTT; clone size: few; J gene: TRBJ1-3; V gene: TRBV18; D gene: NA
CDR3 protein: CASSPTVGQETQYF; CDR3 DNA: TGTGCCAGCTCACCAACTGTGGGTCAAGAGACCCAGTACTTC; clone size: few; J gene: TRBJ2-5; V gene: TRBV18; D gene: NA
CDR3 protein: CAWRGLTGELFF; CDR3 DNA: TGTGCCTGGAGAGGGTTGACCGGGGAGCTGTTTTTT; clone size: NA; J gene: TRBJ2-2; V gene: TRBV30; D gene: NA
CDR3 protein: CASNSLGAQETQYF; CDR3 DNA: TGTGCCAGCAATTCATTGGGTGCCCAAGAGACCCAGTACTTC; clone size: NA; J gene: TRBJ2-5; V gene: TRBV7-9; D gene: NA
CDR3 protein: CASSHSGGSSSYNEQFF; CDR3 DNA: TGCGCCAGCAGCCACTCGGGGGGGAGCTCCTCCTACAATGAGCAGTTCTTC; clone size: NA; J gene: TRBJ2-1; V gene: TRBV4-3; D gene: TRBD2
CDR3 protein: CASSLQQGNYGYTF; CDR3 DNA: TGTGCCAGCAGCTTACAGCAGGGGAACTATGGCTACACCTTC; clone size: NA; J gene: TRBJ1-2; V gene: TRBV7-9; D gene: NA
CDR3 protein: CASSSGQITEAFF; CDR3 DNA: TGTGCCAGCAGTTCGGGACAGATAACTGAAGCTTTCTTT; clone size: NA; J gene: TRBJ1-1; V gene: TRBV6-6; D gene: TRBD1
CDR3 protein: CSVRYRDPLPYEQFF; CDR3 DNA: TGCAGCGTTCGCTACCGGGACCCACTCCCCTATGAGCAGTTCTTC; clone size: NA; J gene: TRBJ2-1; V gene: TRBV29-1; D gene: NA
CDR3 protein: CAIRSDFYEQYF; CDR3 DNA: TGTGCCATCAGGTCCGACTTCTACGAGCAGTACTTC; clone size: NA; J gene: TRBJ2-7; V gene: TRBV10-3; D gene: NA
CDR3 protein: CASSQEASSMSEQYF; CDR3 DNA: TGCGCCAGCAGCCAAGAGGCTTCTTCTATGAGTGAGCAGTACTTC; clone size: NA; J gene: TRBJ2-7; V gene: TRBV4-3; D gene: NA
CDR3 protein: CASMRPSGQETQYF; CDR3 DNA: TGCGCCAGCATGCGCCCTAGCGGACAAGAGACCCAGTACTTC; clone size: NA; J gene: TRBJ2-5; V gene: TRBV5-1; D gene: TRBD2
CDR3 protein: CASSEGLGMKKLFF; CDR3 DNA: TGTGCCAGCAGTGAAGGGCTGGGGATGAAAAAACTGTTTTTT; clone size: NA; J gene: TRBJ1-4; V gene: TRBV6-1; D gene: NA
CDR3 protein: CASTWGGAGNTEAFF; CDR3 DNA: TGCGCCAGCACCTGGGGGGGCGCGGGGAACACTGAAGCTTTCTTT; clone size: many; J gene: TRBJ1-1; V gene: TRBV5-1; D gene: NA
CDR3 protein: CASSGTGVDTQYF; CDR3 DNA: TGTGCCAGCAGTGGGACAGGGGTTGATACGCAGTATTTT; clone size: NA; J gene: TRBJ2-3; V gene: TRBV6-1; D gene: TRBD1
CDR3 protein: CASRPDSGANVLTF; CDR3 DNA: TGCGCCAGCAGGCCCGACTCGGGGGCCAACGTCCTGACTTTC; clone size: NA; J gene: TRBJ2-6; V gene: TRBV5-1; D gene: NA
CDR3 protein: CASSETPTGANYGYTF; CDR3 DNA: TGTGCCAGCAGTGAAACACCGACAGGGGCAAACTATGGCTACACCTTC; clone size: once; J gene: TRBJ1-2; V gene: TRBV2; D gene: TRBD1
CDR3 protein: CSAERGHGYTF; CDR3 DNA: TGCAGTGCGGAAAGGGGGCATGGCTACACCTTC; clone size: once; J gene: TRBJ1-2; V gene: TRBV20-1; D gene: TRBD1
CDR3 protein: CASWGGWEGFYGYTF; CDR3 DNA: TGTGCCAGCTGGGGGGGCTGGGAAGGTTTCTATGGCTACACCTTC; clone size: NA; J gene: TRBJ1-2; V gene: TRBV6-5; D gene: NA
CDR3 protein: CAITYGQGYINEQFF; CDR3 DNA: TGTGCCATTACCTATGGACAGGGTTATATCAATGAGCAGTTCTTC; clone size: NA; J gene: TRBJ2-1; V gene: TRBV6-1; D gene: TRBD1